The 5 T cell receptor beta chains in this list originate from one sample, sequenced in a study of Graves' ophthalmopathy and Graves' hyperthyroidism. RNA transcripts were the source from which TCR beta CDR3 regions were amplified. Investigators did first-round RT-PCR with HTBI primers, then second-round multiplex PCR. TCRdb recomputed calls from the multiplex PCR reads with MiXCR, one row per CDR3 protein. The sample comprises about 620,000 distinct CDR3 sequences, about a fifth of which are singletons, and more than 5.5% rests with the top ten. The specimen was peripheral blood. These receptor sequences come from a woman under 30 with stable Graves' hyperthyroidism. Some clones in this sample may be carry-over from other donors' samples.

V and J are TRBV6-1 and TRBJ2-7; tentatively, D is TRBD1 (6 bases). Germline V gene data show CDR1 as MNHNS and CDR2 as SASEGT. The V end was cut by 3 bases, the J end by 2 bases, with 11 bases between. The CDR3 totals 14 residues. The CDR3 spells CASSERTDTYEQYF. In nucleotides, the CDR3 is TGTGCCAGCAGTGAGAGGACAGACACCTACGAGCAGTACTTC.

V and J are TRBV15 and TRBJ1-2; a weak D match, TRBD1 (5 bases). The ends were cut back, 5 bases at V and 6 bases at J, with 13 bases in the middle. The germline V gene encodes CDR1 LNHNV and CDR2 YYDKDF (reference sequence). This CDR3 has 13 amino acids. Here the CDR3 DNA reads TGTGCCACCAGCGGAGGGGCCAGCCATGGCTACACCTTC. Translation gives CATSGGASHGYTF. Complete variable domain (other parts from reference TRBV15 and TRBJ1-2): DAMVIQNPRYQVTQFGKPVTLSCSQTLNHNVMYWYQQKSSQAPKLLFHYYDKDFNNEADTPDNFQSRRPNTSFCFLDIRSPGLGDTAMYLCATSGGASHGYTFGSGTRLTVV.

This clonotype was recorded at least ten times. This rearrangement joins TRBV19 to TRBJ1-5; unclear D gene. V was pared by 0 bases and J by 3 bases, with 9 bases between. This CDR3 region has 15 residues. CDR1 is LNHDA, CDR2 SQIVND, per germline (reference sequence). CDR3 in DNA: TGTGCCAGTAGTATAGATCTAGTGGACAATCAGCCCCAGCATTTT. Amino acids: CASSIDLVDNQPQHF. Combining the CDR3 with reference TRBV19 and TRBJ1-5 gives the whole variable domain DGGITQSPKYLFRKEGQNVTLSCEQNLNHDAMYWYRQDPGQGLRLIYYSQIVNDFQKGDIAEGYSVSREKKESFPLTVTSAQKNPTAFYLCASSIDLVDNQPQHFGDGTRLSIL.

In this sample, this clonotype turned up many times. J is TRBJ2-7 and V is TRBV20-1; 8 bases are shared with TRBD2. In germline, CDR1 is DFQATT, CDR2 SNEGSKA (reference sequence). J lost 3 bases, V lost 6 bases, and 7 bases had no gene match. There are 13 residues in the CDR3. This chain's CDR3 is CSANLAGGYEQYF. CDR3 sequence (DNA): TGCAGTGCGAATCTAGCGGGTGGCTACGAGCAGTACTTC.

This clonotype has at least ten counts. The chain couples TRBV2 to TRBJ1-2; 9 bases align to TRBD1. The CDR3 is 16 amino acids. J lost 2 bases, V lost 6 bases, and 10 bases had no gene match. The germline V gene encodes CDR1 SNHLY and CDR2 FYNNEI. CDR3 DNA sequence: TGTGCCAGCAGCCCGGGACAGGGTTGGAGGAACTATGGCTACACCTTC. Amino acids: CASSPGQGWRNYGYTF.